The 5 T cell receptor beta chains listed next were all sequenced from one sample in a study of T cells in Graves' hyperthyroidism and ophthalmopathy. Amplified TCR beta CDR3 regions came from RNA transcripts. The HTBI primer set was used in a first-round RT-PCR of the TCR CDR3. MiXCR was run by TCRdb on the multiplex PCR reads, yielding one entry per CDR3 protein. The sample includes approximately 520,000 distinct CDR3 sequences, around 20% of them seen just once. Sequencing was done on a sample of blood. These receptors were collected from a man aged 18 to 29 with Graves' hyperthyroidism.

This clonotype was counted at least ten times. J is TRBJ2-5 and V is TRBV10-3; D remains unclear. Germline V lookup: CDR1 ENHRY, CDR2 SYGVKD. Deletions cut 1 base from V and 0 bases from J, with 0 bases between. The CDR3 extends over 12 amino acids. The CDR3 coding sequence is TGTGCCATCAGTGAGTACCAAGAGACCCAGTACTTC. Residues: CAISEYQETQYF.

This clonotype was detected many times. CDR3: CASGSGGGDRNTEAFF. The CDR3 DNA reads TGTGCCAGCGGCAGTGGGGGCGGCGATCGGAACACTGAAGCTTTCTTT. The chain joins TRBV7-6 to TRBJ1-1; TRBD1 is a possible D gene (6 bases). Germline-derived CDR1 and CDR2 are SGHVS and FNYEAQ. The CDR3 is 16 residues long. V was shortened by 8 bases and J by 1 base, with 20 bases between the two germline ends. Supplemented by reference TRBV7-6 and TRBJ1-1, the full variable domain reads GAGVSQSPRYKVTKRGQDVALRCDPISGHVSLYWYRQALGQGPEFLTYFNYEAQQDKSGLPNDRFSAERPEGSISTLTIQRTEQRDSAMYRCASGSGGGDRNTEAFFGQGTRLTVV.

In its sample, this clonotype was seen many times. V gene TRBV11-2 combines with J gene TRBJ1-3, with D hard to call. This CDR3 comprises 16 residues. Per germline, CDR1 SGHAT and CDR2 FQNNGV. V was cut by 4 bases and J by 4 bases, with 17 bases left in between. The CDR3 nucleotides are TGTGCCAGCAGCTCCCTCGGTCAGGTCGGGGGAAACACCATATATTTT. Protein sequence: CASSSLGQVGGNTIYF.

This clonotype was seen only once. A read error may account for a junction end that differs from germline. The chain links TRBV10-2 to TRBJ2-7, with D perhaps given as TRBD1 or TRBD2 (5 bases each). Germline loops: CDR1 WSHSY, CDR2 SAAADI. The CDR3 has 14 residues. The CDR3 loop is CASGITGGGYGQYF. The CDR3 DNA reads TGCGCCAGCGGTATTACAGGAGGCGGATACGGGCAGTACTTC.

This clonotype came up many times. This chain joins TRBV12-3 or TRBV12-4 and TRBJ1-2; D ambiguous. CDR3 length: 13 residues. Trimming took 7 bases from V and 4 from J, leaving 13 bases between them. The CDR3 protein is CASTLTMGYGYTF. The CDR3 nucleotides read TGTGCCAGCACCTTAACTATGGGCTATGGCTACACCTTC.